This TCR beta chain derives from a study of T cells after posttransplantation cyclophosphamide. Study-wide results and caveats: TRB overlap between skin or GI tissue T cells and blood was limited. Later post-transplant blood repertoires were often dominated by donor CD8+ memory clones. TRB clonality was highly associated with recipient CMV seropositivity and reactivation.

This clone was counted many times. Its antigen is unidentified. Sequenced by immunoSEQ multiplex PCR; TCRdb stores in-frame clones only, minus some. The sample is made up of 23,000 or so clones, none counted only once. A marrow graft followed busulfan-fludarabine conditioning, with cyclophosphamide on days +3 and +4. This receptor was obtained from a young adult male patient who received an allogeneic stem cell transplant from a related donor, was CMV-positive, and had no GVHD. Some T cells may trace back to the graft donor. Material: PBMCs, obtained after allogeneic stem cell transplant with posttransplant cyclophosphamide.

The CDR3 sequence: CASSYGQEQFF. CDR3 DNA sequence: TGTGCCAGCAGTTATGGGCAGGAGCAGTTCTTC. The chain has TRBV6-5 and TRBJ2-1; D remains unclear. The V gene's germline CDR1 is MNHEY and CDR2 SVGAGI. CDR3 length equals 11 residues. Trimming left V 3 bases short and J 10 bases short, with 7 bases between.